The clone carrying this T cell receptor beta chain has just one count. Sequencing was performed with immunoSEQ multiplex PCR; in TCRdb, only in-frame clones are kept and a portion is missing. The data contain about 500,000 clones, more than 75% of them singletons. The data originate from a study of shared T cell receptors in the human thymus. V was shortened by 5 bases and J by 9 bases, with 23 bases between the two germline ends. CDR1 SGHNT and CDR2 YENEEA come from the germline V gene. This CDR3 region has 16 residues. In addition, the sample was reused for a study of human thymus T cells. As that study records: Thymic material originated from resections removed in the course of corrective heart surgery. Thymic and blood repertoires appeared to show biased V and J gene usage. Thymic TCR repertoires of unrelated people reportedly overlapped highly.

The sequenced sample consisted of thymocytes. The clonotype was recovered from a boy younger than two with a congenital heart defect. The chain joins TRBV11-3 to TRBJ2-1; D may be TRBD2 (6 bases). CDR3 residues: CASSPKPASESGEQFF. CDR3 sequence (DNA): TGTGCCAGCAGCCCCAAACCGGCTAGCGAGTCGGGTGAGCAGTTCTTC.